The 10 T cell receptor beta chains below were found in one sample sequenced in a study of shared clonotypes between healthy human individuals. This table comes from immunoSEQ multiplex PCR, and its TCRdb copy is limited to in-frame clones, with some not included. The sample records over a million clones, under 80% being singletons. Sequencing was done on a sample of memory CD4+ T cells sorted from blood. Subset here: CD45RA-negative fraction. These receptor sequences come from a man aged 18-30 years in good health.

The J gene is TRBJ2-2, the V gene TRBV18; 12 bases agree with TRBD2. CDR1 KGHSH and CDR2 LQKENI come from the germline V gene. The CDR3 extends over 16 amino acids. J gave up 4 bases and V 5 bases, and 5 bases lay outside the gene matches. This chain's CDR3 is CASSSRLAGVTGELFF. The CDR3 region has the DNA TGTGCCAGCTCATCCCGACTAGCGGGAGTCACCGGGGAGCTGTTTTTT.

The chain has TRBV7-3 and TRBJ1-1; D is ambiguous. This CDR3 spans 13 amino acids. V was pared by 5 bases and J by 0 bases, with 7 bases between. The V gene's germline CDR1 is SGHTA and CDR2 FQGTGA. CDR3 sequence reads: CASSDGMNTEAFF. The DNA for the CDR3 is TGTGCCAGCAGCGACGGGATGAACACTGAAGCTTTCTTT.

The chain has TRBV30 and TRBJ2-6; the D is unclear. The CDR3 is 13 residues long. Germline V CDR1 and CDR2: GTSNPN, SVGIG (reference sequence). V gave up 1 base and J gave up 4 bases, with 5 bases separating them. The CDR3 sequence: CAWSAGGANVLTF. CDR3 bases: TGTGCCTGGAGTGCTGGGGGGGCCAACGTCCTGACTTTC. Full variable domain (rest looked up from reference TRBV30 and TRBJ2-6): SQTIHQWPATLVQPVGSPLSLECTVEGTSNPNLYWYRQAAGRGLQLLFYSVGIGQISSEVPQNLSASRPQDRQFILSSKKLLLSDSGFYLCAWSAGGANVLTFGAGSRLTVL.

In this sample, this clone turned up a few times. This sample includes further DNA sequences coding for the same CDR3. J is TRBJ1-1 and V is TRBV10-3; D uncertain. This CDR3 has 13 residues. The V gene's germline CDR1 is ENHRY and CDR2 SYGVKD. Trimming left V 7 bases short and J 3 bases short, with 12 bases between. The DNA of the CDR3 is TGTGCCATCACCCGGACGGGTGACACTGAAGCTTTCTTT. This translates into CAITRTGDTEAFF.

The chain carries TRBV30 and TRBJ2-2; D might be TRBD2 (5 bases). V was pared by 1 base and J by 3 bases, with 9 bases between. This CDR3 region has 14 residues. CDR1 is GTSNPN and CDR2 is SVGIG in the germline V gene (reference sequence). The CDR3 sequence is CAWSGGFDTGELFF. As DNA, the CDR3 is TGTGCCTGGAGTGGAGGGTTCGACACCGGGGAGCTGTTTTTT.

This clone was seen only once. The CDR3, as DNA: TGTGCCAGCAGCGTAGGACTAGCGGGGGGGTACAATGAGCAGTTCTTC. Amino acids: CASSVGLAGGYNEQFF. The V and J genes are TRBV9 and TRBJ2-1, with 14 positions matching TRBD2. Germline trimming cut 0 bases from V and 4 bases from J; bases unmatched to any gene: 0. The CDR3 is 16 amino acids. Germline CDR1 reads SGDLS; CDR2 reads YYNGEE.

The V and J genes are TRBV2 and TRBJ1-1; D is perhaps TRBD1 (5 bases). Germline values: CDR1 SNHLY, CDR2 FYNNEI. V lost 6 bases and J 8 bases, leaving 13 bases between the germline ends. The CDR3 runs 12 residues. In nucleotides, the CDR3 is TGTGCCAGCAGAGCCAACGGACAAGAAGCTTTCTTT. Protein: CASRANGQEAFF.

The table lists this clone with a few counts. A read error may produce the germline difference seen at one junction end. This CDR3 reads CAWSVGWYPEF. The CDR3, as DNA: TGTGCCTGGAGTGTAGGGTGGTATCCGGAATTT. The chain recombines TRBV30 with TRBJ1-1; D remains unclear. This CDR3 has 11 residues. The germline V gene encodes CDR1 GTSNPN and CDR2 SVGIG (reference sequence).

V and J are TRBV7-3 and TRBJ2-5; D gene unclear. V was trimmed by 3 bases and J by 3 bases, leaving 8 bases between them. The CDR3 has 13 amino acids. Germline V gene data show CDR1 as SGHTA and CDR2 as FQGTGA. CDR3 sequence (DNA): TGTGCCAGCAGCTTTGTGGCGGAAGAGACCCAGTACTTC. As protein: CASSFVAEETQYF.

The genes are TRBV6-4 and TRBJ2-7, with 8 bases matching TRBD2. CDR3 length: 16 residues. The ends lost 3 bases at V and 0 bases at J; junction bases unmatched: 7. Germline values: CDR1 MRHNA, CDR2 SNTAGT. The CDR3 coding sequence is TGTGCCAGCAGTGATCGACTAGCGCCAAGCTCCTACGAGCAGTACTTC. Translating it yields CASSDRLAPSSYEQYF.